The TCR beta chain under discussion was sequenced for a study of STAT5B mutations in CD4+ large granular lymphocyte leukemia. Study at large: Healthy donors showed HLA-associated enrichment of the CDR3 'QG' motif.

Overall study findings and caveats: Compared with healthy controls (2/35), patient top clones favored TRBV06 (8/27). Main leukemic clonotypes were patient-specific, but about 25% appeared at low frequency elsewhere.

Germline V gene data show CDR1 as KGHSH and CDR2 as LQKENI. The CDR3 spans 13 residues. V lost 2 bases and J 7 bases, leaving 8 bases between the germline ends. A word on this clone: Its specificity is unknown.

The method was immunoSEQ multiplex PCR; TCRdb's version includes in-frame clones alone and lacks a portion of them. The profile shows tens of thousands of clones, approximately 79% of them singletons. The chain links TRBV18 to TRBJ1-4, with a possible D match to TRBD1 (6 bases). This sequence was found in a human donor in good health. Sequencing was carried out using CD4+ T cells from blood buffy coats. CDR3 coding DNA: TGTGCCAGCTCACCAAACAGGGTTGAAAAACTGTTTTTT. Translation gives CASSPNRVEKLFF.